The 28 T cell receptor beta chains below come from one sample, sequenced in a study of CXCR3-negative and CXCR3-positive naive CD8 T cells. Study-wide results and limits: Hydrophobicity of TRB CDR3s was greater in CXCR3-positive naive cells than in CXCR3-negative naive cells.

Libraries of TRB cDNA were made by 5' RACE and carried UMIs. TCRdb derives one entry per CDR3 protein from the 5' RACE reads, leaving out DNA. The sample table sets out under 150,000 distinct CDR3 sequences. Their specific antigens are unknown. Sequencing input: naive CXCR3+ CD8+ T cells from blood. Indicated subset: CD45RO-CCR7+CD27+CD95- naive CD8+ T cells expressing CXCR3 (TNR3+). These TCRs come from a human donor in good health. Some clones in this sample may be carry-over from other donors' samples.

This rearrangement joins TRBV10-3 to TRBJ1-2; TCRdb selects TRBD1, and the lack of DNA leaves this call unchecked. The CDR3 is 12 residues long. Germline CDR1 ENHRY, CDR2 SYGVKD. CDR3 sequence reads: CAISEDSYGYTF.

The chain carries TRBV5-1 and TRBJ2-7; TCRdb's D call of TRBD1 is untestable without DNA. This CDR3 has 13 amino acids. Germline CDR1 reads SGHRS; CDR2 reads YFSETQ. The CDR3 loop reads CASSLAGPGEQYF.

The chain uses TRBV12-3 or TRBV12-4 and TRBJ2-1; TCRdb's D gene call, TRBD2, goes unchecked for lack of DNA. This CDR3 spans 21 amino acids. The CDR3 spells CASSFIDPGLAGIVPLDEQFF.

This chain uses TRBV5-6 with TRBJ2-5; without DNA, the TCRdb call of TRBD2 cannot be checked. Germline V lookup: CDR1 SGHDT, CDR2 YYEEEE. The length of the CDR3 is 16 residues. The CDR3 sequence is CASSRGVAVTQETQYF.

The CDR3 here is CSVRGENYEQYF. The chain uses TRBV29-1 and TRBJ2-7; TCRdb selects TRBD2, and the lack of DNA leaves this call unchecked. The CDR3 is made up of 12 amino acids. Germline values: CDR1 SQVTM, CDR2 ANQGSEA.

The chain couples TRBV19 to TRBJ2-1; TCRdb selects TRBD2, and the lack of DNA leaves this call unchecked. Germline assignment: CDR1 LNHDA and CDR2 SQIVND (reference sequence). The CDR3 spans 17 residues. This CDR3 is CASSIDKGLAGVHEQFF.

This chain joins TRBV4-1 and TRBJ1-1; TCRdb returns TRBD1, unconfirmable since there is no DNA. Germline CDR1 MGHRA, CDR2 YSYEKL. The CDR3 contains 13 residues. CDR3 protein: CASSQGTGPEAFF.

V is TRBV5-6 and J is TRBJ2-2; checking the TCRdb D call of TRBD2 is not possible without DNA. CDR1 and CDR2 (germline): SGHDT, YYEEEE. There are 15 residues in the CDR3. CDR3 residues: CASSFQAGRTGELFF.

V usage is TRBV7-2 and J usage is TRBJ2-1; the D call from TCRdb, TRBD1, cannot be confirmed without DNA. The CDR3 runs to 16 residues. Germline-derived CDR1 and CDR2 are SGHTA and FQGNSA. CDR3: CASSSLQGPVNNEQFF.

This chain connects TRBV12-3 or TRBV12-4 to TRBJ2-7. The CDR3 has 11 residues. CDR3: CASSLTREQYF.

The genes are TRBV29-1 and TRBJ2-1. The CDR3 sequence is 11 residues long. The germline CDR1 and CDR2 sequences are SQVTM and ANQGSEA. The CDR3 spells CSVNWDNEQFF.

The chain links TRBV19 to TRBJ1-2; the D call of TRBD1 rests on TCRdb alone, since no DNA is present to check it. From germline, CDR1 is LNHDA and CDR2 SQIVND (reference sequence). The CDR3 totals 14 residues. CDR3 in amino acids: CASSNAGGGYGYTF.

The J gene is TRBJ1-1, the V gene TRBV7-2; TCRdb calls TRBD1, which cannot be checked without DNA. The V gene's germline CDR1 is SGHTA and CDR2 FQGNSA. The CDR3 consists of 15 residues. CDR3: CASSLARWGHTEAFF.

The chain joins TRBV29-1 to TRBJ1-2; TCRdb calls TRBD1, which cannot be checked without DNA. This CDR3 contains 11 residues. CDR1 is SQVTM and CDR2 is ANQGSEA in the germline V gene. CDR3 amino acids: CSVEDGIGYTF.

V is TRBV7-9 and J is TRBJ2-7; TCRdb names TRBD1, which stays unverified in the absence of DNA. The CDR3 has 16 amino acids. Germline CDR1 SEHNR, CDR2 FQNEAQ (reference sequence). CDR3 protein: CASSSTRQGAINEQYF.

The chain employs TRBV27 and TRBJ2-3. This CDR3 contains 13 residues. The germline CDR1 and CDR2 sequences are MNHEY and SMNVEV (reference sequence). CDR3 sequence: CASSLLDGYTQYF.

CDR3 amino acids: CASSPPGTGVYTEAFF. The rearrangement links TRBV7-9 to TRBJ1-1; lacking DNA, the TRBD1 call made by TCRdb goes unchecked. Germline CDR1 and CDR2: SEHNR and FQNEAQ (reference sequence). The CDR3 extends over 16 amino acids. Together with reference TRBV7-9 and TRBJ1-1, the CDR3 gives the full variable domain: DTGVSQNPRHKITKRGQNVTFRCDPISEHNRLYWYRQTLGQGPEFLTYFQNEAQLEKSRLLSDRFSAERPKGSFSTLEIQRTEQGDSAMYLCASSPPGTGVYTEAFFGQGTRLTVV.

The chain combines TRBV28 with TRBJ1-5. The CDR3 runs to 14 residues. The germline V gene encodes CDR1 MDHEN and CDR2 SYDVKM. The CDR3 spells CASMTRGFNQPQHF.

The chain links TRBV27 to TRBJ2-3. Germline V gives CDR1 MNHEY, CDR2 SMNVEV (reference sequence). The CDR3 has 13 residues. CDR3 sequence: CASSWLEADTQYF.

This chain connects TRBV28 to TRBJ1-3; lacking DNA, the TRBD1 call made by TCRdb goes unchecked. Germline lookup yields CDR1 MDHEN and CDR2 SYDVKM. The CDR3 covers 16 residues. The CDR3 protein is CASSPWTENSGNTIYF.

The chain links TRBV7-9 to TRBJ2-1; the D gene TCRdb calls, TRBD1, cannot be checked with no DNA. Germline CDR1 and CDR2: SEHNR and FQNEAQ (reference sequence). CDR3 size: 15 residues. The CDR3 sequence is CASSLAQGAYNEQFF.

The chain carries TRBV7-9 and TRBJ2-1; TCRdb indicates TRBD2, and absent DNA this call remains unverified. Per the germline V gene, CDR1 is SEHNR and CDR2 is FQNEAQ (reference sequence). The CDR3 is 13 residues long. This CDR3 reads CASSPPLADEQFF.

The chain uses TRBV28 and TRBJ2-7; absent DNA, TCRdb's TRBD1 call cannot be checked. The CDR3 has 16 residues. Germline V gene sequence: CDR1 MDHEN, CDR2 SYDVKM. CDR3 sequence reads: CASSLWGFGPDYEQYF.

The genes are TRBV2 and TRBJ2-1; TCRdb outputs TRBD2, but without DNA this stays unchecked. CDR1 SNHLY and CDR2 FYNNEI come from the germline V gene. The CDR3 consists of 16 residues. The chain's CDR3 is CASSPGPESSYNEQFF.

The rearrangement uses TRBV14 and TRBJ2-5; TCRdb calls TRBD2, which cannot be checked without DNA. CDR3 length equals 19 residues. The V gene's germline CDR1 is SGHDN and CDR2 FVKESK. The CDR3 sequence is CASSQGWGLAGLFVETQYF.

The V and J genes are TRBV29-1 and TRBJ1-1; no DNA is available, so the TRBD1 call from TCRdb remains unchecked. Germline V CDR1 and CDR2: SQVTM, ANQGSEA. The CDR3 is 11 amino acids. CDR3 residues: CSVDKGVEAFF.

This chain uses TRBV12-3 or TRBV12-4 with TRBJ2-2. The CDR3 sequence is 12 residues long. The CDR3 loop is CASSLDSGELFF.

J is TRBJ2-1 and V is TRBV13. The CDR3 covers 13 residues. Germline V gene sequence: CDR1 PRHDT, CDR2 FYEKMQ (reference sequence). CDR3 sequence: CASSLGTPNEQFF.